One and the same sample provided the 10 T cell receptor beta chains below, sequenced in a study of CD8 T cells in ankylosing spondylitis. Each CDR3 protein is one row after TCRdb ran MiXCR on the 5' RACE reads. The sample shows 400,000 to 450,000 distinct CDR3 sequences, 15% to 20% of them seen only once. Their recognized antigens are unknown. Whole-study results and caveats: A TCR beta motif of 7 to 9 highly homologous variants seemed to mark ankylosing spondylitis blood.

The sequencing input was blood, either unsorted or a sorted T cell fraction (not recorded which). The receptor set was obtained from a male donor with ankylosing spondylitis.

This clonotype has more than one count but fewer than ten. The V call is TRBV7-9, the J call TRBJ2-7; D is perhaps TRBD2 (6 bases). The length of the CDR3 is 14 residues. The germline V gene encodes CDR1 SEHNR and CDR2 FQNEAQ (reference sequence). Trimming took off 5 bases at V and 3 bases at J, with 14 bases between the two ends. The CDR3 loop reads CASSRASVYYEQYF. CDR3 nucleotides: TGTGCCAGCAGCCGGGCTAGCGTTTACTACGAGCAGTACTTC.

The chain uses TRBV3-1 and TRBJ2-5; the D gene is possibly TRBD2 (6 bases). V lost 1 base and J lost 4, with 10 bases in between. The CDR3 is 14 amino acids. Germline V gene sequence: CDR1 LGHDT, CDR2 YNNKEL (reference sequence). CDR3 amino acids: CASSQAGGRETQYF. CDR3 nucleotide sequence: TGTGCCAGCAGCCAAGCCGGGGGTCGAGAGACCCAGTACTTC.

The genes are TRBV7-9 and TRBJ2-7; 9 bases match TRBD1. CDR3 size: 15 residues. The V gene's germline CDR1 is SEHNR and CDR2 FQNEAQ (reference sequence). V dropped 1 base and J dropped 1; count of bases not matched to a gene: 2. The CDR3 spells CASSLEDRGSYEQYF. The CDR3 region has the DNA TGTGCCAGCAGCTTAGAGGACAGGGGTTCCTACGAGCAGTACTTC.

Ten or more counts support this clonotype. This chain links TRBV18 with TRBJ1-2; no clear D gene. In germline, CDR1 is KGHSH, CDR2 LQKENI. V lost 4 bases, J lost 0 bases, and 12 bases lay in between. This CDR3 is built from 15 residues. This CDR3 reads CASSLPYTTNYGYTF. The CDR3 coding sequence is TGTGCCAGCTCACTCCCGTACACGACTAACTATGGCTACACCTTC.

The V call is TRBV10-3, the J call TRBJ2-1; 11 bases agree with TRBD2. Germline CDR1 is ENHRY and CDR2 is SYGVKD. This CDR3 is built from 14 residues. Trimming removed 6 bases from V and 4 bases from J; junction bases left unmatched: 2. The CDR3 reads CAISGTSGYNEQFF. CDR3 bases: TGTGCCATCAGCGGGACTAGCGGATACAATGAGCAGTTCTTC.

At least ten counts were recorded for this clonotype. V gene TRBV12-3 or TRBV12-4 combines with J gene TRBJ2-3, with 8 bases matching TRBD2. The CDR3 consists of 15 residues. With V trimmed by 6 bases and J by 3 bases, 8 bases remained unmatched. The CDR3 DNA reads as TGTGCCAGCAGGCTAGGAGTAGCGGGAACAGATACGCAGTATTTT. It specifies CASRLGVAGTDTQYF.

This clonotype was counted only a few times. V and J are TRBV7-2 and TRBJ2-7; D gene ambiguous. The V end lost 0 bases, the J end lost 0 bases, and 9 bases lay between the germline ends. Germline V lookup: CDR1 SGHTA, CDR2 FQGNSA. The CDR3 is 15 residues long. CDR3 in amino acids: CASSLAAMPSYEQYF. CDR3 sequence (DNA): TGTGCCAGCAGCTTAGCGGCCATGCCCTCCTACGAGCAGTACTTC.

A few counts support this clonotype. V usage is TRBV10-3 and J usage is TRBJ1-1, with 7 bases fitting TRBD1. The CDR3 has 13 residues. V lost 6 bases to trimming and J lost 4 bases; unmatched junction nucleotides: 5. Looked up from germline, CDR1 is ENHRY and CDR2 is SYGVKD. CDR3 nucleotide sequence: TGTGCCATCAGCCGGGACAGCGCCACTGAAGCTTTCTTT. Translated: CAISRDSATEAFF.

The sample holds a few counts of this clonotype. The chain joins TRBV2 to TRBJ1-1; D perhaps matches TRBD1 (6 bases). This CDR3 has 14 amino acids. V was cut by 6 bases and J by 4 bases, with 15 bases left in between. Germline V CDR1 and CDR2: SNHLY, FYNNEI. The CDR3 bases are TGTGCCAGCAGACAGTGGGAACAGGGCACTGAAGCTTTCTTT. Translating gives CASRQWEQGTEAFF.

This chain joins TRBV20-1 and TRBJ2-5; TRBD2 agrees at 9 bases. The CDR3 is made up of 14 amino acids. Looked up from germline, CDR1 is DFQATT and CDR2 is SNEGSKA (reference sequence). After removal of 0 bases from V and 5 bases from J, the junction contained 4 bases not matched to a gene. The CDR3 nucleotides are TGCAGTGCTAGAGATTTTAGCGGGGGCGAGACCCAGTACTTC. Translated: CSARDFSGGETQYF.